These 8 T cell receptor beta chains share one sample of origin, sequenced in a study of blood T cell repertoires in COVID-19. Only in-frame clones appear in the TCRdb table, and some are missing; sequencing was by immunoSEQ multiplex PCR. The profile shows nearly 350,000 clones, 85% to 90% of them singletons. Input material: peripheral blood. These receptors came from a woman between 45 and 60 years old with COVID-19, enrolled during active disease.

This chain joins TRBV6-2 or TRBV6-3 and TRBJ1-1, with D perhaps TRBD1 (5 bases). The CDR3 loop spans 17 amino acids. Trimming took 2 bases from V and 0 from J, leaving 16 bases between them. From germline, CDR1 is MNHEY and CDR2 SVGEGT. The chain's CDR3 is CASSYPALWGVNTEAFF. CDR3 coding DNA: TGTGCCAGCAGTTACCCCGCGTTATGGGGGGTGAACACTGAAGCTTTCTTT.

V and J are TRBV19 and TRBJ1-1; D is unclear. V gave up 4 bases and J gave up 7 bases, with 13 bases separating them. The CDR3 runs to 13 residues. Germline V CDR1 and CDR2: LNHDA, SQIVND (reference sequence). The CDR3 region has the DNA TGTGCCAGTAGTAGACGAGGGCTAATTGAAGCTTTCTTT. Translated: CASSRRGLIEAFF.

The CDR3 bases are TGTGCCAGCAGCCAAACAGGGATTCAGCAGTTCTTC. As protein: CASSQTGIQQFF. The chain links TRBV9 to TRBJ2-1, with D perhaps TRBD1 (6 bases). V lost 4 bases, J lost 11 bases, and 13 bases lay in between. Germline V gives CDR1 SGDLS, CDR2 YYNGEE. This CDR3 spans 12 amino acids. Based on the CDR3 plus reference TRBV9 and TRBJ2-1, the full variable domain is DSGVTQTPKHLITATGQRVTLRCSPRSGDLSVYWYQQSLDQGLQFLIQYYNGEERAKGNILERFSAQQFPDLHSELNLSSLELGDSALYFCASSQTGIQQFFGPGTRLTVL.

This chain links TRBV4-1 with TRBJ2-1; 7 bases align to TRBD2. CDR1 is MGHRA, CDR2 YSYEKL, per germline. J was trimmed by 7 bases and V by 3 bases; bases with no gene match: 9. CDR3 size: 15 residues. In DNA form, the CDR3 reads TGCGCCAGCAGCCAGGGGGGGGAGGGGAGGAATGAGCAGTTCTTC. Translating it yields CASSQGGEGRNEQFF.

This rearrangement joins TRBV6-1 to TRBJ2-2, with D unresolved. V was cut by 2 bases and J by 2 bases, with 6 bases left in between. The CDR3 extends over 14 amino acids. The germline CDR1 and CDR2 sequences are MNHNS and SASEGT. Here the CDR3 reads CASSENKNTGELFF. The CDR3 DNA sequence: TGTGCCAGCAGTGAAAATAAAAACACCGGGGAGCTGTTTTTT.

V gene TRBV30 combines with J gene TRBJ2-2; 7 bases fit TRBD1. The V segment lost 0 bases and the J segment 6 bases; nucleotides outside the gene matches: 4. The germline gives CDR1 GTSNPN, CDR2 SVGIG (reference sequence). CDR3 size: 14 residues. Here the CDR3 DNA reads TGTGCCTGGAGTGTCGACAGGGTGGCCGGGGAGCTGTTTTTT. Translation gives CAWSVDRVAGELFF.

This chain's CDR3 is CASSQVGTSGRGSYNEQFF. The CDR3 coding sequence is TGTGCCAGCAGCCAAGTGGGGACTAGCGGGAGGGGTTCCTACAATGAGCAGTTCTTC. This chain connects TRBV4-2 to TRBJ2-1; 16 nucleotides match TRBD2. The V segment lost 1 base and the J segment 1 base; nucleotides outside the gene matches: 4. This CDR3 is 19 amino acids long. The germline V gene has CDR1 LGHNA and CDR2 YNFKEQ.

The V call is TRBV5-1, the J call TRBJ1-3, with D perhaps matching TRBD1 (6 bases). The CDR3 runs to 14 residues. Trimming left V 4 bases short and J 0 bases short, with 8 bases between. Germline V gene sequence: CDR1 SGHRS, CDR2 YFSETQ. The CDR3 here is CASSVDSSGNTIYF. CDR3 bases: TGCGCCAGCAGCGTGGACAGCTCTGGAAACACCATATATTTT.